This section outlines one TCR beta chain sequence together with its context. The antigen remains undetermined. Trimming at V came to 7 bases and at J to 7 bases, leaving 9 bases not matched to a gene. The CDR3 length is 14 residues. The germline V gene encodes CDR1 LGHDT and CDR2 YNNKEL (reference sequence). All sequencing subjects had displayed CD8+CD57+ cell expansion on flow cytometry. Patients had received no therapy at the time of blood sampling. The source of the sample is a study of CD8+CD57+ T cells in acquired aplastic anemia. Study observations and caveats: Patients and controls shared twenty-nine CD8+ CDR3 sequences, highly expressed in patients. Between patients and controls, CD8+ Simpson's diversity did not vary significantly.

Both TCR beta VDJ combination and CDR3 sequence profiling were carried out. Genomic DNA was the template for this profiling. TCRdb reanalysed the reads using MiXCR and keeps one entry per CDR3 protein. The sample carries 150,000 or so distinct CDR3 sequences, roughly half recorded once. The rearrangement links TRBV3-1 to TRBJ2-2, with 7 bases aligning to TRBD2. The sequenced sample was sorted CD4+, CD8+, or CD8+CD57+ T cells (not recorded which) from PBMCs. The receptor was isolated from a human donor with aplastic anemia. CDR3 loop: CASTPAGVDGELFF. The CDR3 nucleotides read TGTGCCAGCACTCCTGCGGGGGTAGACGGGGAGCTGTTTTTT.